The clone carrying this T cell receptor (beta chain) has just a few counts. The sample originates from a study of cytomegalovirus exposure and HLA in healthy donors. This table comes from immunoSEQ multiplex PCR, and its TCRdb copy is limited to in-frame clones, with some not included. The sample has about 160,000 clones; 80% to 90% are singletons. Germline V gene data show CDR1 as GTSNPN and CDR2 as SVGIG (reference sequence). CDR3 length equals 12 residues. With 5 bases removed from V and 6 bases from J, the gap between germline ends came to 14 bases. The genes are TRBV30 and TRBJ2-7; tentative D call: TRBD2 (6 bases). This receptor was identified in a woman in her twenties or thirties in good health and CMV-seronegative. Sequencing input: PBMCs. CDR3 in amino acids: CAWGPAGTEQYF. The CDR3 bases are TGTGCCTGGGGCCCCGCGGGGACCGAGCAGTACTTC.